These 21 T cell receptor beta chains share one sample of origin, sequenced in a study of Graves' ophthalmopathy and Graves' hyperthyroidism. As the template, RNA transcripts were used to amplify TCR beta CDR3 regions. RT-PCR in the first round used HTBI primers; a second-round multiplex PCR followed. Each CDR3 protein gets one entry after TCRdb re-called the multiplex PCR reads with MiXCR. Among 500,000 to 800,000 distinct CDR3 sequences, about 40% were seen once, and the ten largest hold over 2.5%. The sample taken for sequencing was peripheral blood. These receptors all stem from an adult man with Graves' ophthalmopathy.

In its sample, this clonotype was seen many times. This chain links TRBV14 with TRBJ1-2; 8 bases line up with TRBD1. V gave up 4 bases and J gave up 8 bases; unmatched junction bases: 6. Germline lookup yields CDR1 SGHDN and CDR2 FVKESK. The length of the CDR3 is 13 residues. CDR3 coding DNA: TGTGCCAGCAGCCCCCGGACAGGGCAAGGCTACACCTTC. Translated, it gives CASSPRTGQGYTF.

This clonotype was seen ten or more times. This chain uses TRBV7-8 with TRBJ2-7; 10 positions match TRBD2. With 1 base clipped from V and 3 bases from J, the junction kept 6 bases outside the gene matches. Per germline, CDR1 SGHVS and CDR2 FQNEAQ. The CDR3 is 16 amino acids. The CDR3 DNA is TGTGCCAGCAGCTTAGGAGGGGTAGCGGGAGGCTACGAGCAGTACTTC. Its protein is CASSLGGVAGGYEQYF.

V gene TRBV7-2 combines with J gene TRBJ2-7; 7 bases align to TRBD2. With 3 bases clipped from V and 8 bases from J, the junction kept 16 bases outside the gene matches. This CDR3 spans 16 amino acids. Germline CDR1 and CDR2: SGHTA and FQGNSA. The CDR3 bases are TGTGCCAGCAGCTTCGGACGGGCGGGAGATCTATACAAGCAGTACTTC. Protein: CASSFGRAGDLYKQYF.

A word on this clonotype: A single base separates this from a much larger clone, so it may be a read error. The V call is TRBV4-1, the J call TRBJ2-7, with D perhaps assigned TRBD1 or TRBD2 (5 bases each). This CDR3 comprises 14 residues. Trimming shortened V by 2 bases and J by 5 bases, and 13 bases separated the two germline ends. CDR1 and CDR2 (germline): MGHRA, YSYEKL. CDR3 nucleotide sequence: TGCGCCAGCAGCCAACCGACAGAGGGCCACGAGCAGTACGTC. Protein: CASSQPTEGHEQYV.

The chain has TRBV25-1 and TRBJ1-1, with 7 bases lining up with TRBD1. Germline-derived CDR1 and CDR2 are MGHDK and SYGVNS. V gave up 5 bases and J gave up 6 bases; unmatched junction bases: 12. The CDR3 spans 15 residues. The CDR3 nucleotides are TGTGCCAGCAGTACCCGGACAGGACAGGACGCTGAAGCTTTCTTT. Residues: CASSTRTGQDAEAFF.

This chain uses TRBV2 with TRBJ1-1, with D perhaps TRBD1 (5 bases). From germline, CDR1 is SNHLY and CDR2 FYNNEI. The V gene lost 2 bases and the J gene lost 8 bases, with 18 bases spanning the gap. The CDR3 is made up of 15 amino acids. The CDR3 DNA reads TGTGCCAGCAGTGAAATGTGGGGGGGGAGCACAGAAGCTTTCTTT. Residues: CASSEMWGGSTEAFF.

This chain uses TRBV5-6 with TRBJ2-5, with D possibly being TRBD2 (6 bases). The V and J ends lost 4 bases and 1 base respectively, with 14 bases between them. The CDR3 runs to 15 residues. From germline, CDR1 is SGHDT and CDR2 YYEEEE. CDR3 coding DNA: TGTGCCAGCAGCCTCCTGCGGAGGGGCCAAGAGACCCAGTACTTC. This sequence encodes CASSLLRRGQETQYF.

This clonotype has ten or more counts. V usage is TRBV7-9 and J usage is TRBJ1-4; 9 nucleotides line up with TRBD1. In germline, CDR1 is SEHNR, CDR2 FQNEAQ (reference sequence). CDR3 length: 15 amino acids. Trimming took 5 bases from V and 6 from J; bases not matched to a gene: 7. CDR3 DNA: TGTGCCAGCAGCCCCCCGGGACAGGGCTATGAAAAACTGTTTTTT. It is translated as CASSPPGQGYEKLFF.

The count of this clonotype is one. This may be a read error: a much more frequent sequence differs by one nucleotide. This chain uses TRBV7-2 with TRBJ2-5; no clear D. Germline V lookup: CDR1 SGHTA, CDR2 FQGNSA. Trimming cost V 3 bases and J 2 bases, with 7 bases left between them. This CDR3 is 13 amino acids long. The CDR3 DNA reads as TGTGCCAGCAGCTTCCAGCAACAAGAGACCCAGTACTTC. Encoded protein: CASSFQQQETQYF. Variable domain in full (rest from reference TRBV7-2 and TRBJ2-5): GAGVSQSPSNKVTEKGKDVELRCDPISGHTALYWYRQSLGQGLEFLIYFQGNSAPDKSGLPSDRFSAERTGGSVSTLTIQRTQQEDSAVYLCASSFQQQETQYFGPGTRLLVL.

J is TRBJ2-2 and V is TRBV7-2; the D gene is possibly TRBD2 (6 bases). V was pared by 5 bases and J by 7 bases, with 23 bases between. CDR3 length: 17 amino acids. Germline loops: CDR1 SGHTA, CDR2 FQGNSA. This CDR3 is CASSQFMAGSASGELFF. The CDR3 nucleotides read TGTGCCAGCAGCCAATTTATGGCGGGGAGCGCGAGCGGGGAGCTGTTTTTT.

This clonotype was recorded at least ten times. This chain uses TRBV11-2 with TRBJ1-3; TRBD1 might be the D (5 bases). Germline V gives CDR1 SGHAT, CDR2 FQNNGV. V was cut by 5 bases and J by 7 bases, with 18 bases left in between. The CDR3 length is 15 residues. CDR3 amino acids: CASSPQTVRGNTIYF. CDR3 nucleotides: TGTGCCAGCAGCCCTCAGACGGTACGGGGGAACACCATATATTTT.

The chain employs TRBV10-3 and TRBJ1-3; D is unclear. Trimming cost V 10 bases and J 6 bases, with 10 bases left between them. Per the germline V gene, CDR1 is ENHRY and CDR2 is SYGVKD. The CDR3 extends over 11 amino acids. DNA for the CDR3: TGTGCCAGCAGACCCCAAAACACCATATATTTT. It is translated as CASRPQNTIYF.

V usage is TRBV29-1 and J usage is TRBJ1-1; D remains ambiguous. V was pared by 6 bases and J by 4 bases, with 9 bases between. CDR3 length equals 11 residues. Germline CDR1 reads SQVTM; CDR2 reads ANQGSEA. CDR3 region: CSVGEGTEAFF. The CDR3 coding sequence is TGCAGCGTGGGCGAGGGCACTGAAGCTTTCTTT.

The chain recombines TRBV9 with TRBJ2-7; 9 bases agree with TRBD2. The CDR3 is 16 amino acids. J was trimmed by 0 bases and V by 3 bases; bases with no gene match: 7. Germline CDR1 is SGDLS and CDR2 is YYNGEE. The CDR3 is CASSAGTSLVSYEQYF. DNA of the CDR3: TGTGCCAGCAGCGCCGGGACTAGCTTAGTCTCCTACGAGCAGTACTTC.

The chain uses TRBV11-1 and TRBJ2-7; D possibly corresponds to TRBD2 (5 bases). V shed 4 bases and J shed 0 bases, with 13 bases lying between them. Per the germline V gene, CDR1 is SGHAT and CDR2 is FQDESV (reference sequence). This CDR3 region has 15 residues. CDR3 bases: TGTGCCAGCAGCTCGAATCCCGGGAACTCCTACGAGCAGTACTTC. The encoded protein is CASSSNPGNSYEQYF.

This clonotype was observed a handful of times. The genes are TRBV11-3 and TRBJ2-7; 7 bases are a match to TRBD2. There are 16 residues in the CDR3. With V trimmed by 7 bases and J by 3 bases, 15 bases remained unmatched. Germline CDR1 is SGHNT and CDR2 is YENEEA. The CDR3 nucleotides read TGTGCCAGCACCGGTTGGCGGCGGGAGTATGGCTACGAGCAGTACTTC. Translation gives CASTGWRREYGYEQYF.

This clonotype was recorded a few times. V gene TRBV9 combines with J gene TRBJ2-5, with 10 bases aligning to TRBD2. The V gene's germline CDR1 is SGDLS and CDR2 YYNGEE. V was pared by 7 bases and J by 5 bases, with 5 bases of the junction left unmatched. The CDR3 consists of 13 residues. The CDR3 region is CASSGLAEETQYF. In nucleotides, the CDR3 is TGTGCCAGCTCCGGACTAGCGGAGGAGACCCAGTACTTC.

V gene TRBV20-1 combines with J gene TRBJ2-7, with 7 bases identical to TRBD2. Germline CDR1 and CDR2: DFQATT and SNEGSKA (reference sequence). CDR3 length: 15 amino acids. The V and J ends lost 0 bases and 4 bases, in that order; junction bases with no gene match: 9. The CDR3, as DNA: TGCAGTGCTAGAGATTCCCAGCGGGGTTTGTACGAGCAGTACTTC. Protein product: CSARDSQRGLYEQYF.

A word on this clonotype: The junction departs from the called germline gene at one end, perhaps through a read error. J is TRBJ2-6 and V is TRBV24-1; a possible D gene is TRBD1 (6 bases). CDR1 KGHDR and CDR2 SFDVKD come from the germline V gene. There are 13 residues in the CDR3. This CDR3 is CATSGAGDNVLTF. CDR3 sequence (DNA): TGTGCCACCAGTGGGGCAGGGGACAACGTCCTGACTTTC.

This clonotype showed up many times. This rearrangement joins TRBV6-6 to TRBJ1-6; 7 positions agree with TRBD1. From germline, CDR1 is MNHNY and CDR2 SVGAGI (reference sequence). V was clipped by 0 bases and J by 8 bases; unmatched bases: 4. This CDR3 is built from 15 residues. CDR3 region: CASSYSRDSDSPLHF. Here the CDR3 DNA reads TGTGCCAGCAGTTACTCTCGGGACAGCGATTCACCCCTCCACTTT.

This clonotype was detected once. V usage is TRBV2 and J usage is TRBJ2-7, with D possibly matching TRBD1 (5 bases). Between the trimmed V and J ends, which lost 2 bases and 0 bases, there was a span of 8 bases. Germline assignment: CDR1 SNHLY and CDR2 FYNNEI. The CDR3 is made up of 14 amino acids. The CDR3 sequence is CASSEPGNSYEQYF. In nucleotides, the CDR3 is TGTGCCAGCAGTGAACCAGGGAACTCCTACGAGCAGTACTTC.